These T cell receptor beta chains were read from a single sample in a study of cytomegalovirus exposure and HLA in healthy donors. Assay used: immunoSEQ multiplex PCR; TCRdb lists only in-frame clones, some missing. The sample has about 97,000 clones, less than 9.5% seen once; the top ten hold around 4.9%. What was sequenced was PBMCs. Every receptor here comes from a man aged 45-65 years in good health and CMV-seropositive. Both conserved end residues are part of each CDR3. Each record gives: J gene, V gene, CDR3 protein.

TRBJ1-5,TRBV27,CASSLSGRGWNQPQHF
TRBJ1-1,TRBV21-1,CASSKDIPNTEAFF
TRBJ2-3,TRBV20-1,CSASERDTQYF
TRBJ2-1,TRBV28,CASSYRDTFHNEQFF
TRBJ2-1,TRBV14,CASSQEIGGPHEQFF
TRBJ2-7,TRBV4-3,CASSPPSEQYF
TRBJ2-7,TRBV27,CASSLSTSYVYEQYF
TRBJ2-7,TRBV9,CASSKRPGQGVYEQYF
TRBJ2-7,TRBV6-1,CASSANRAEQYF
TRBJ1-1,TRBV15,CATSRDVALNTEAFF
TRBJ1-2,TRBV19,CASSIGRSYGYTF
TRBJ1-1,TRBV9,CASSVARNTEAFF
TRBJ2-7,TRBV7-9,CASSTRDRDGEQYF
TRBJ2-3,TRBV7-2,CASERGPEDTQYF
TRBJ1-5,TRBV18,CASSPDRGGNQPQHF
TRBJ1-2,TRBV19,CASSIGQDYGYTF
TRBJ2-2,TRBV14,CASSQFAGAPTGELFF
TRBJ1-5,TRBV10-3,CAISDGGARQPQHF
TRBJ2-7,TRBV5-4,CASSLLGTGDYEQYF
TRBJ1-2,TRBV5-1,CASSLAQGDYGYTF
TRBJ2-5,TRBV10-2,CASSQRAEETQYF
TRBJ2-7,TRBV28,CASSLTLNYEQYF
TRBJ2-3,TRBV19,CASSILGTDTQYF
TRBJ2-5,TRBV6-5,CASSQGLAGGLYF
TRBJ2-5,TRBV28,CASGTSTQETQYF
TRBJ2-7,TRBV6-5,CARGGLAGEVQYF
TRBJ2-4,TRBV5-6,CASSLGGGGAIQYF
TRBJ2-5,TRBV28,CASSKLQAWGDRGEETQYF